What follows are 25 T cell receptor beta chains derived from one specimen sequenced in a study of blood T cell repertoires in COVID-19. Clones were sequenced by immunoSEQ multiplex PCR, and TCRdb holds only the in-frame ones, with some missing. The sample lists about 64,000 clones; 75% to 90% were seen once. The sample was peripheral blood. Receptor source: a human donor in a cohort sampled during active COVID-19.

The chain employs TRBV27 and TRBJ2-1; TRBD2 matches 8 bases. Germline V gene sequence: CDR1 MNHEY, CDR2 SMNVEV (reference sequence). J lost 9 bases, V lost 3 bases, and 10 bases had no gene match. This CDR3 comprises 15 residues. The CDR3 DNA reads as TGTGCCAGCAGTTTGGGTTTGCGGGGGGATAGTGAGCAGTTCTTC. It encodes CASSLGLRGDSEQFF.

This chain joins TRBV7-9 and TRBJ1-1; D uncertain. Deletions cut 2 bases from V and 6 bases from J, with 4 bases between. CDR1 and CDR2 from the germline V gene are SEHNR and FQNEAQ (reference sequence). CDR3 size: 11 residues. CDR3 sequence reads: CASSLTAEAFF. Written as DNA, the CDR3 is TGTGCCAGCAGCTTAACAGCTGAAGCTTTCTTT.

This chain links TRBV29-1 with TRBJ2-1, with unresolved D. There are 14 residues in the CDR3. Germline CDR1 and CDR2: SQVTM and ANQGSEA. The V end lost 5 bases, the J end lost 0 bases, and 11 bases lay between the germline ends. The CDR3 nucleotides read TGCAGCGTTCGGCCCTCTAGCTCCTACAATGAGCAGTTCTTC. As protein: CSVRPSSSYNEQFF.

The V gene is TRBV23-1, the J gene TRBJ1-5; no clear D. TRBV23-1 is an ORF for which the function is uncertain. The CDR3 loop spans 16 amino acids. Trimming removed 2 bases at V and 3 bases at J, with 14 bases between. CDR3 in amino acids: CASSQPQAHLNQPQHF. The CDR3 bases are TGCGCCAGCAGTCAACCCCAGGCGCACCTCAATCAGCCCCAGCATTTT.

The CDR3 region is CASSWTSGELFF. The CDR3 DNA reads as TGCGCCAGCAGCTGGACTTCCGGGGAGCTGTTTTTT. The chain recombines TRBV5-1 with TRBJ2-2; tentative D call: TRBD2 (5 bases). V lost 3 bases and J lost 6, with 6 bases in between. Germline CDR1 is SGHRS and CDR2 is YFSETQ. The CDR3 loop spans 12 amino acids. The whole variable domain, filled in from reference TRBV5-1 and TRBJ2-2, reads KAGVTQTPRYLIKTRGQQVTLSCSPISGHRSVSWYQQTPGQGLQFLFEYFSETQRNKGNFPGRFSGRQFSNSRSEMNVSTLELGDSALYLCASSWTSGELFFGEGSRLTVL.

The chain combines TRBV7-9 with TRBJ2-7, with TRBD2 matching over 12 bases. Germline V gene lookup returns CDR1 SEHNR and CDR2 FQNEAQ (reference sequence). Trimming removed 1 base from V and 4 bases from J; junction bases left unmatched: 2. This CDR3 has 15 amino acids. CDR3 in DNA: TGTGCCAGCAGCTTAGGACTAGCGGGGGTATACGAGCAGTACTTC. Translated, it gives CASSLGLAGVYEQYF.

This rearrangement joins TRBV6-6 to TRBJ2-1; TRBD2 agrees at 11 bases. CDR1 and CDR2 from the germline V gene are MNHNY and SVGAGI (reference sequence). The CDR3 loop spans 14 amino acids. Trimming removed 6 bases from V and 7 bases from J; junction bases left unmatched: 5. The CDR3 reads CASSPSGGRNEQFF. In nucleotides, the CDR3 is TGTGCCAGCAGCCCTAGCGGGGGGCGGAATGAGCAGTTCTTC.

The chain employs TRBV5-1 and TRBJ2-2; TRBD2 agrees at 8 bases. V gave up 2 bases and J gave up 4 bases; unmatched junction bases: 7. The CDR3 extends over 16 amino acids. Germline V gene sequence: CDR1 SGHRS, CDR2 YFSETQ. CDR3 residues: CASSLYGGAVTGELFF. CDR3 sequence (DNA): TGCGCCAGCAGCTTATACGGGGGGGCTGTCACCGGGGAGCTGTTTTTT.

The chain carries TRBV11-2 and TRBJ2-5; D is perhaps TRBD2 (6 bases). Looked up from germline, CDR1 is SGHAT and CDR2 is FQNNGV. Trimming pared 1 base from V and 5 bases from J, leaving 11 bases between. This CDR3 spans 14 amino acids. The CDR3 protein is CASSLVGGVETQYF. The CDR3 nucleotides are TGTGCCAGCAGCTTAGTGGGCGGGGTGGAGACCCAGTACTTC.

The CDR3 protein is CASSEGLAGGLTQYF. CDR3 DNA: TGTGCCAGCAGCGAGGGACTAGCGGGGGGACTCACGCAGTATTTT. J is TRBJ2-3 and V is TRBV9; 15 nucleotides align to TRBD2. The CDR3 loop spans 15 amino acids. V gave up 3 bases and J gave up 9 bases; unmatched junction bases: 5. Germline CDR1 reads SGDLS; CDR2 reads YYNGEE.

The rearrangement uses TRBV2 and TRBJ2-5; D may be TRBD1 (5 bases). CDR3 length: 16 amino acids. With 4 bases removed from V and 2 bases from J, the gap between germline ends came to 17 bases. From germline, CDR1 is SNHLY and CDR2 FYNNEI. This chain's CDR3 is CASSAVGRAIQETQYF. The CDR3 region has the DNA TGTGCCAGCAGTGCCGTAGGCAGGGCCATACAAGAGACCCAGTACTTC.

The V gene is TRBV6-6, the J gene TRBJ2-3, with D uncertain. This CDR3 comprises 15 residues. Germline V CDR1 and CDR2: MNHNY, SVGAGI (reference sequence). V was trimmed by 9 bases and J by 1 base, leaving 17 bases between them. The CDR3: CASSTPLVGTDTQYF. The CDR3 nucleotides read TGTGCCAGTTCCACCCCCCTAGTGGGCACAGATACGCAGTATTTT.

The chain combines TRBV3-1 (or the pseudogene TRBV3-2) with TRBJ2-1, with 11 bases lining up with TRBD2. The CDR3 is 15 residues long. J was trimmed by 4 bases and V by 2 bases; bases with no gene match: 1. The germline gives CDR1 LGHDT, CDR2 YNNKEL (reference sequence). This CDR3 is CASSQSSGGYNEQFF. As DNA, the CDR3 is TGTGCCAGCAGCCAATCTAGCGGGGGGTACAATGAGCAGTTCTTC.

The chain recombines TRBV6-2 or TRBV6-3 with TRBJ2-3, with D possibly being TRBD2 (5 bases). This CDR3 comprises 13 residues. The V gene lost 5 bases and the J gene lost 4 bases, with 10 bases spanning the gap. The germline CDR1 and CDR2 sequences are MNHEY and SVGEGT. This chain's CDR3 is CASSPGLADTQYF. The CDR3 DNA reads as TGTGCCAGCAGTCCCGGACTGGCAGATACGCAGTATTTT.

The rearrangement links TRBV11-2 to TRBJ1-1; 7 nucleotides line up with TRBD1. CDR3 length equals 15 residues. The germline CDR1 and CDR2 sequences are SGHAT and FQNNGV. After removal of 3 bases from V and 3 bases from J, the junction contained 7 bases not matched to a gene. CDR3 nucleotide sequence: TGTGCCAGCAGCTTGTCGACAGGGCCCTACACTGAAGCTTTCTTT. Translating it yields CASSLSTGPYTEAFF.

The chain combines TRBV18 with TRBJ2-1, with D perhaps TRBD1 (5 bases). Germline V gene lookup returns CDR1 KGHSH and CDR2 LQKENI. With 6 bases removed from V and 7 bases from J, the gap between germline ends came to 10 bases. The CDR3 length is 12 residues. The CDR3 here is CASSADRNEQFF. The CDR3 DNA reads as TGTGCCAGCTCTGCCGACAGAAATGAGCAGTTCTTC.

V is TRBV19 and J is TRBJ1-1; D perhaps matches TRBD1 (5 bases). CDR3 length equals 13 residues. V lost 5 bases and J 4 bases, leaving 11 bases between the germline ends. CDR1 and CDR2 from the germline V gene are LNHDA and SQIVND (reference sequence). The DNA for the CDR3 is TGTGCCAGTAGTCAGGGAGGGGCCACTGAAGCTTTCTTT. As protein: CASSQGGATEAFF.

This rearrangement joins TRBV10-3 to TRBJ2-5, with a tentative D call TRBD2 (5 bases). The germline gives CDR1 ENHRY, CDR2 SYGVKD. CDR3 size: 14 residues. V was pared by 6 bases and J by 3 bases, with 14 bases between. CDR3 coding DNA: TGTGCCATCAGAGCTGGACGGGGTGAAGAGACCCAGTACTTC. This translates into CAIRAGRGEETQYF.

This rearrangement joins TRBV2 to TRBJ1-6; D may be TRBD1 (6 bases). V gave up 7 bases and J gave up 9 bases, with 13 bases separating them. Per the germline V gene, CDR1 is SNHLY and CDR2 is FYNNEI. The CDR3 loop spans 13 amino acids. The CDR3 region is CASNDRFGSPLHF. The CDR3 DNA is TGTGCCAGCAACGACAGGTTTGGTTCACCCCTCCACTTT.

The chain recombines TRBV10-2 with TRBJ1-2; 8 positions agree with TRBD1. Germline V CDR1 and CDR2: WSHSY, SAAADI. V was clipped by 7 bases and J by 6 bases; unmatched bases: 7. This CDR3 is 13 amino acids long. DNA for the CDR3: TGCGCCAGCACCCTACAGGGGGTTGATGGCTACACCTTC. Translation: CASTLQGVDGYTF.

This rearrangement joins TRBV10-2 to TRBJ2-5, with 14 bases aligning to TRBD2. There are 16 residues in the CDR3. The germline CDR1 and CDR2 sequences are WSHSY and SAAADI. V shed 5 bases, J shed 1 base, and the junction held 3 bases outside the gene matches. CDR3 residues: CASSKTSGGAQETQYF. CDR3 coding DNA: TGCGCCAGCAGTAAGACTAGCGGGGGGGCCCAAGAGACCCAGTACTTC.

The gene calls are TRBV27 and TRBJ2-7, with 7 bases lining up with TRBD1. J was trimmed by 4 bases and V by 5 bases; bases with no gene match: 5. The CDR3 is made up of 13 amino acids. The germline V gene has CDR1 MNHEY and CDR2 SMNVEV (reference sequence). CDR3 sequence reads: CASSGGQPYEQYV. For the CDR3, the DNA is TGTGCCAGCAGTGGGGGACAGCCATACGAGCAGTACGTC.

The chain recombines TRBV6-5 with TRBJ2-3; D unclear. The CDR3 sequence is 12 residues long. V dropped 4 bases and J dropped 4 bases, with 6 bases sitting between them. Germline values: CDR1 MNHEY, CDR2 SVGAGI. The CDR3 sequence is CASSSRPDTQYF. The CDR3, as DNA: TGTGCCAGCAGTTCCCGTCCAGATACGCAGTATTTT.

The V and J genes are TRBV2 and TRBJ2-5; D possibly corresponds to TRBD2 (5 bases). The CDR3 spans 14 residues. In germline, CDR1 is SNHLY, CDR2 FYNNEI. Trimming removed 7 bases from V and 5 bases from J, with 17 bases in between. Written as DNA, the CDR3 is TGTGCCAGCAATCGGGAAACCCAGTCCGAGACCCAGTACTTC. It translates to CASNRETQSETQYF.

The rearrangement joins TRBV7-2 to TRBJ1-5, with D possibly matching TRBD1 (6 bases). CDR3 length: 14 amino acids. CDR1 and CDR2 from the germline V gene are SGHTA and FQGNSA. Trimming pared 3 bases from V and 5 bases from J, leaving 11 bases between. CDR3 loop: CASSFTGLDQPQHF. The CDR3 DNA reads as TGTGCCAGCAGCTTTACAGGGTTGGATCAGCCCCAGCATTTT. Full variable domain (missing parts from reference TRBV7-2 and TRBJ1-5): GAGVSQSPSNKVTEKGKDVELRCDPISGHTALYWYRQSLGQGLEFLIYFQGNSAPDKSGLPSDRFSAERTGGSVSTLTIQRTQQEDSAVYLCASSFTGLDQPQHFGDGTRLSIL.